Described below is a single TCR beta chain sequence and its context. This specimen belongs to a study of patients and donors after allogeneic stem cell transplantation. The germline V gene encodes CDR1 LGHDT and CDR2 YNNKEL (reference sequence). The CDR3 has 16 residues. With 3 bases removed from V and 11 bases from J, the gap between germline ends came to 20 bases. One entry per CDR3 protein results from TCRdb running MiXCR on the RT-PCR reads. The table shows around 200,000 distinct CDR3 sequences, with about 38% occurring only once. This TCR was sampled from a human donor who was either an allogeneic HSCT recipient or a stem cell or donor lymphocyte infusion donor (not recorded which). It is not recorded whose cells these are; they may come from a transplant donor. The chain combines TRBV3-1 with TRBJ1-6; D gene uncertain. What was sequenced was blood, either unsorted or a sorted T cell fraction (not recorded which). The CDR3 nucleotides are TGTGCCAGCAGCCATTACTTAGTGGCCGGTGGAGCACCCCTCCACTTT. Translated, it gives CASSHYLVAGGAPLHF.